The clone carrying this TCR beta chain is a singleton in its sample. Germline V gives CDR1 LGHNA, CDR2 YSLEER. The CDR3 runs to 17 residues. V gave up 0 bases and J gave up 4 bases, with 18 bases separating them. The data originate from a study of identifying expanded T cells in peripheral blood. Sequencing used immunoSEQ multiplex PCR; TCRdb keeps in-frame clones, though not all of them. The data hold some 100,000 clones, with approximately 88% observed a single time. The sequencing input was blood. This chain connects TRBV4-3 to TRBJ1-2; maybe TRBD1 (5 bases). This sequence originates from a person aged 18 to 70 in good health. The CDR3 DNA is TGCGCCAGCAGCCAAGATAGGTTTGGGGGTGCCACCTATGGCTACACCTTC. Translated, it gives CASSQDRFGGATYGYTF.